Listed below are T cell receptor beta chains from one sample, sequenced in a study of blood T cells in healthy people across ages. TCRdb itself ran the 5' RACE reads through MiXCR, one entry per CDR3 protein. Of around 1,800,000 distinct CDR3 sequences in the sample, more than 35% were seen once. What was sequenced was blood. The receptors stem from a human donor in good health. Each CDR3 is given with its conserved first and last residue. D genes are given only for firm matches. The listing skips clone size in some rows; elsewhere it reads once, few, many or a size class.

J: TRBJ1-5
size: few
D: TRBD1
V: TRBV20-1
DNA: TGCAGTGCTAGAGAGACAGGGACAGGGGCGATCAATCAGCCCCAGCATTTT
CDR3: CSARETGTGAINQPQHF

J: TRBJ2-1
size: few
D: -
V: TRBV4-3
DNA: TGCGCCAGCAGCCAAGATAGGGACCCTCAGTTCTTC
CDR3: CASSQDRDPQFF

J: TRBJ2-3
size: few
D: TRBD1
V: TRBV27
DNA: TGTGCCAGCAGCTTCAGGGGGCTTCAGGCAGATACGCAGTATTTT
CDR3: CASSFRGLQADTQYF

J: TRBJ2-7
size: few
D: -
V: TRBV5-1
DNA: TGCGCCAGCAGCTTGGCCGGCAGGCTAAACTCCTACGAGCAGTACTTC
CDR3: CASSLAGRLNSYEQYF

J: TRBJ2-1
size: -
D: TRBD1
V: TRBV5-1
DNA: TGCGCCAGCAGATATACAGGGGGCAGCGACAATGAGCAGTTCTTC
CDR3: CASRYTGGSDNEQFF

J: TRBJ1-2
size: -
D: -
V: TRBV7-9
DNA: TGTGCCAGCAGCTTAAGCCCGCGGGGGTTCGATGGCTACACCTTC
CDR3: CASSLSPRGFDGYTF

J: TRBJ2-7
size: few
D: -
V: TRBV7-2
DNA: TGTGCCAGCAGCTCCTCTACACGGTACGAGCAGTACTTC
CDR3: CASSSSTRYEQYF

J: TRBJ2-4
size: -
D: -
V: TRBV7-2
DNA: TGTGCCAGCAGCGCTACAAAGAATCTAGCCAAAAACATTCAGTACTTC
CDR3: CASSATKNLAKNIQYF

J: TRBJ1-2
size: -
D: TRBD1
V: TRBV12-3/TRBV12-4
DNA: TGTGCCAGCAGTTCTCATTCGGGACAGGGACCGGGAGCTAACTATGGCTACACCTTC
CDR3: CASSSHSGQGPGANYGYTF

J: TRBJ2-1
size: few
D: -
V: TRBV7-3
DNA: TGTGCCAGCAGCCCTCAGCGGGCTGCCGGGTATGATGAGCAGTTCTTC
CDR3: CASSPQRAAGYDEQFF

J: TRBJ1-2
size: few
D: -
V: TRBV29-1
DNA: TGCAGCTCAAGGGGGGTCGCTAACTATGGCTACACCTTC
CDR3: CSSRGVANYGYTF

J: TRBJ1-1
size: few
D: -
V: TRBV5-4
DNA: TGTGCCAGCAGCTTACCCGGACAGTTTGAAGCTTTCTTT
CDR3: CASSLPGQFEAFF

J: TRBJ1-5
size: -
D: -
V: TRBV6-2/TRBV6-3
DNA: TGTGCCAGCAGTTACAACGGCAGGGGATATCAGCCCCAGCATTTT
CDR3: CASSYNGRGYQPQHF

J: TRBJ2-6
size: few
D: -
V: TRBV18
DNA: TGTGCCAGCTCACCGAGTTTCTCTGGGGCCAACGTCCTGACTTTC
CDR3: CASSPSFSGANVLTF

J: TRBJ2-1
size: few
D: -
V: TRBV5-1
DNA: TGCGCCAGCAGCTTGGGACTAAGGTCCAATGAGCAGTTCTTC
CDR3: CASSLGLRSNEQFF

J: TRBJ2-1
size: few
D: TRBD2
V: TRBV20-1
DNA: TGCAGTGCTAGTGCCCTAGCGGGGGTGGATGAGCAGTTCTTC
CDR3: CSASALAGVDEQFF

J: TRBJ2-5
size: few
D: TRBD1
V: TRBV18
DNA: TGTGCCAGCTCATCGGACAGGGTGATTGAGCAGTACTTC
CDR3: CASSSDRVIEQYF

J: TRBJ2-7
size: -
D: -
V: TRBV7-3
DNA: TGTGCCAGCAGCTCCAGGGCTACTGCCGAGCAGTACTTC
CDR3: CASSSRATAEQYF

J: TRBJ2-6
size: -
D: -
V: TRBV5-1
DNA: TGCGCCAGCAGCTTACGGCCGTGGGGCTCTGGGGCCAACGTCCTGACTTTC
CDR3: CASSLRPWGSGANVLTF

J: TRBJ1-6
size: -
D: -
V: TRBV12-3/TRBV12-4
DNA: TGTGCCAGCAGTTTAGGGACCCCTCAGAGTCCCCTCCACTTT
CDR3: CASSLGTPQSPLHF